This entry concerns a single TCR beta chain. As yet, its antigen is unknown. The data derive from a study of vaccination effects on CD4 cells after COVID-19. General study results and limits: Marked clonal contraction was seen late after vaccination (in both infection- and vaccine-induced clones).

Data came from immunoSEQ multiplex PCR; TCRdb stores just in-frame clones and leaves some out. The sample includes around 83,000 clones, roughly 72% of them seen just once. CDR3 length equals 15 residues. V lost 1 base and J lost 3, with 7 bases in between. Germline V gene sequence: CDR1 SGHTA, CDR2 FQGNSA. Antigen-specific CD4+ T cells expanded by the ViraFEST assay with viral peptide pools were then sequenced. Cells that had been cultured for 10 days were the source of isolated CD4+ T cells. A few million PBMC were placed in each well, which was supplemented with approximately 9.7 IU/ml IL-2 and around 9.5 ug/ml peptides.

V usage is TRBV7-2 and J usage is TRBJ1-6; D might be TRBD1 (5 bases). The source of this sequence is a human donor who received a COVID-19 vaccine. Sequenced material: CD4+ T cells from PBMCs cultured with HCoV-229E spike peptides, taken before COVID-19 vaccination. The CDR3 DNA follows: TGTGCCAGCAGCTTAGGACAGCTCTATAATTCACCCCTCCACTTT. Its protein product is CASSLGQLYNSPLHF.